This T cell receptor (beta chain) is from a study of CD8+CD57+ T cells in acquired aplastic anemia. The overall study: An average of 3.2 ug of DNA was obtained from sorted CD4+ and CD8+ cells. The average read count for CD4+ cells in healthy donors was around 11 million.

This clonotype showed up many times. Its antigen is not known. V lost 7 bases and J 1 base, leaving 12 bases between the germline ends. CDR3 size: 14 residues. Germline V gives CDR1 SNHLY, CDR2 FYNNEI. General observations from the study: The number of CD8+ CDR3 sequences shared by patients and controls was about 30.

Genomic DNA provided the template from which TCR beta VDJ and CDR3 profiles were obtained. TCRdb used MiXCR to reprocess the reads, holding one entry per CDR3 protein. In the table there are 150,000 to 200,000 distinct CDR3 sequences, 63% of which are singletons. The chain has TRBV2 and TRBJ2-3, with D perhaps matching TRBD2 (5 bases). The sequence was collected from a human donor in good health. Sequenced: sorted CD4+, CD8+, or CD8+CD57+ T cells (not recorded which) from PBMCs. CDR3 amino acids: CASTPSGGTDTQYF. The CDR3 DNA reads as TGTGCCAGCACCCCGAGCGGTGGCACAGATACGCAGTATTTT.